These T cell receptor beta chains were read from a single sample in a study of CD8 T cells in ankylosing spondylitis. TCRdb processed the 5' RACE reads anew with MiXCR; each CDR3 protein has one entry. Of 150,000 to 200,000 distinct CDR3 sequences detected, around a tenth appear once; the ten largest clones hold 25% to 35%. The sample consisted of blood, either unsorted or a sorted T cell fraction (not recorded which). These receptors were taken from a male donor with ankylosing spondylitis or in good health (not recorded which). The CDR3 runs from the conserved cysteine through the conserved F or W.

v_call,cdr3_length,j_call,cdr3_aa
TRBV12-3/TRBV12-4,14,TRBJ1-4,CATLRTGWNEKLFF
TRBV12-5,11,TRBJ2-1,CASGARGEQFF
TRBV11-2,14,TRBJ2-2,CASSSSRPRGELFF
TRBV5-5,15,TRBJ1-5,CASSLGQGIMGPQHF
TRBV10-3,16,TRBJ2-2,CATTPSSGPNTGELFF
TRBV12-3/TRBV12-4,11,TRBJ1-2,CASTLGGGYTF
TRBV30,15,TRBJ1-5,CAWSPGFGTDQPQHF
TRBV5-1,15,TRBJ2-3,CASSLDRGRVDTQYF
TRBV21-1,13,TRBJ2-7,CASPGRLDGEQYF
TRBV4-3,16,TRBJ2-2,CASSQHRTGITGELFF
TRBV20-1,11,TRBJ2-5,CSSQHQETQYF
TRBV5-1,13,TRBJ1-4,CASSLQGPEKLFF
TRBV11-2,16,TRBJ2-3,CASSLVRLAGSDTQYF
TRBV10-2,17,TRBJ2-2,CASSARGGGSLEGELFF
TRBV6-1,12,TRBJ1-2,CASIFGDYGYTF
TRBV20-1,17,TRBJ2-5,CSAHDLSQRGYQETQYF
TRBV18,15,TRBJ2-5,CASSPRQTSLETQYF
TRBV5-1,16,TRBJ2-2,CASSLRSYRNTGELFF
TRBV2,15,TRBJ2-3,CASRGGGAIGDTQYF
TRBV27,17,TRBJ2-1,CASSFLLLAGGPNEQFF
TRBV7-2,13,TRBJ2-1,CASSLENAREQFF
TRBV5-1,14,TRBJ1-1,CASSTDRGRTEAFF
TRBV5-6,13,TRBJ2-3,CASSPRRSDTQYF
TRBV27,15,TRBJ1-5,CASSLGALYNQPQHF
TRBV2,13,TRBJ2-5,CASRNGTRETQYF
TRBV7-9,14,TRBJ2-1,CASSSGSSYNEQFF
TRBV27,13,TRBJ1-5,CASSPRIDQPQHF